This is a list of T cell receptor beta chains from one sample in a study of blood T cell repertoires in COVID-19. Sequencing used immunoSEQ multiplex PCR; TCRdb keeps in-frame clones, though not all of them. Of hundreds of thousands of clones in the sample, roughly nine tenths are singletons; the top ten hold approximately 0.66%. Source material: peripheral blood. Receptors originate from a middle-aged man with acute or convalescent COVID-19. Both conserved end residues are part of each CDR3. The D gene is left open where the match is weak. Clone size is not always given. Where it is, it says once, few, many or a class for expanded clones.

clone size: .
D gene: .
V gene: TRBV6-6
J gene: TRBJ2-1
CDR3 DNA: TGTGCCAGCAGGATGACTAGTGACAATGAGCAGTTCTTC
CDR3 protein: CASRMTSDNEQFF

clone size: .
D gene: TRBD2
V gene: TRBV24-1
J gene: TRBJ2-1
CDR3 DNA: TGTGCCACCAGTGATTCGTGGGGGGGTTCTAACAATGAGCAGTTCTTC
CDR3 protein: CATSDSWGGSNNEQFF

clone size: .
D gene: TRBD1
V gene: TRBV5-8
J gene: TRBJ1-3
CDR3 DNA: TGTGCCAGCAGCTCAAGGGTTGGGACAGGGACTGGAAACACCATATATTTT
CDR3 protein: CASSSRVGTGTGNTIYF

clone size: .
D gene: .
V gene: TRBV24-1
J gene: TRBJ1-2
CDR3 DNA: TGTGCCACCAGTGACCCCACCGTCGGTGGCTACACCTTC
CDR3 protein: CATSDPTVGGYTF

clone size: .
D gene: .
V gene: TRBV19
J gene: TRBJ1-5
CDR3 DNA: TGTGCCAGTAGCTTGGGGGGTGGGTTTCAGCCCCAGCATTTT
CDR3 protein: CASSLGGGFQPQHF

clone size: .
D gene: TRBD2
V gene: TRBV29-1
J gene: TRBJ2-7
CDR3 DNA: TGCAGCGTCAGGGGGCCGGGACTAGCGGGAACAGAGATCTACGAGCAGTACTTC
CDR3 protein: CSVRGPGLAGTEIYEQYF

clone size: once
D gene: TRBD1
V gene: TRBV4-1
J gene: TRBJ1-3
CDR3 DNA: TGCGCCAGCAGCCGGGACAGAGCCTCTGGAAACACCATATATTTT
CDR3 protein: CASSRDRASGNTIYF

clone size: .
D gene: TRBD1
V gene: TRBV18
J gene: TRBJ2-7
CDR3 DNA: TGTGCCAGCTCACCACCTCCACAGGGGGTCTACGAGCAGTACTTC
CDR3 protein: CASSPPPQGVYEQYF

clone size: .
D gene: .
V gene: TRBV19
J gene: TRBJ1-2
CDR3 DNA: TGTGCCAGTAGTATGAGCAGGGAAGATGGCTACACCTTC
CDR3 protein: CASSMSREDGYTF

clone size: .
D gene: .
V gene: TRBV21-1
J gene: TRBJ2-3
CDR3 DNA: TGTGCCAGCAGCAAACAGGGGCCAGGGACAGATACGCAGTATTTT
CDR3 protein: CASSKQGPGTDTQYF

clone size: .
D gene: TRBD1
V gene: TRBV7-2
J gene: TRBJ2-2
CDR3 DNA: TGTGCCAGCAGCCCAGGACAGGGGCATGGCGGGGAGCTGTTTTTT
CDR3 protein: CASSPGQGHGGELFF

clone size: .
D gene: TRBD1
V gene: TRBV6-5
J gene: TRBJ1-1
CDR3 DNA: TGTGCCACCCGGACAGGGTTGAACACTGAAGCTTTCTTT
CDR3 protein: CATRTGLNTEAFF

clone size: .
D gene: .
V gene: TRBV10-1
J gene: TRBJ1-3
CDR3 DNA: TGCGCCCTAACCCGGGGGGCGAAAGGAAACACCATATATTTT
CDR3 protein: CALTRGAKGNTIYF

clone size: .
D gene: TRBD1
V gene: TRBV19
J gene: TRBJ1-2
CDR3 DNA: TGTGCCAGTAACCGGCGGGACAGCGGTGGCTACACCTTC
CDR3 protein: CASNRRDSGGYTF

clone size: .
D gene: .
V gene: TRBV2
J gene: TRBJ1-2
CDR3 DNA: TGTGCCAGCAGTGTTGAGTTGGGCTACACCTTC
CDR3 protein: CASSVELGYTF

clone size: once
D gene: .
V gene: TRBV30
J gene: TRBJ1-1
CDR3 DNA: TGTGCCTGGGGGGAGATGAACACTGAAGCTTTCTTT
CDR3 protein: CAWGEMNTEAFF

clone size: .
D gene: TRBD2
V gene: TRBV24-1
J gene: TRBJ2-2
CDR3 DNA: TGTGCCACCAGTGACCCGACTAGCGGGGGCACCGGGGAGCTGTTTTTT
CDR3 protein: CATSDPTSGGTGELFF